This TCR beta chain originates from a study of blood T cell repertoires in COVID-19. In the authors' methods: By means of reference gene primer amplification, nucleated cell counts were estimated. Profiled with immunoSEQ multiplex PCR; TCRdb holds only in-frame clones, not every one. V, J and clone size reflect that table, while D and trimming were determined from the DNA. The data contain about 42,000 clones, around 87% of them singletons. Germline loops: CDR1 GTSNPN, CDR2 SVGIG (reference sequence). The CDR3 covers 12 residues. Trimming shortened V by 4 bases and J by 6 bases, and 12 bases separated the two germline ends.

The sequencing input was peripheral blood. This receptor was identified in a man between 50 and 59 years old with active COVID-19. V and J are TRBV30 and TRBJ1-2; D call uncertain. CDR3 bases: TGTGCCTGGACTCGGGTAGTCAATGGCTACACCTTC. Amino acids: CAWTRVVNGYTF.